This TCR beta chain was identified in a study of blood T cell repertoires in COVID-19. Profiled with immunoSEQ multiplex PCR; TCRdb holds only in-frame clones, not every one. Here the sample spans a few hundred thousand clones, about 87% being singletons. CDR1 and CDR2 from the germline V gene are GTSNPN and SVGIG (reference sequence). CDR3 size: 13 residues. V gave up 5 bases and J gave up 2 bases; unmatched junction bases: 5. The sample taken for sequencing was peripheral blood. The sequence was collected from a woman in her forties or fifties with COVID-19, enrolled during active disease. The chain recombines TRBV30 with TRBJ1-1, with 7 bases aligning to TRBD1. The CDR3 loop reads CAWVKGANTEAFF. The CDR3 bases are TGTGCCTGGGTTAAGGGGGCAAACACTGAAGCTTTCTTT. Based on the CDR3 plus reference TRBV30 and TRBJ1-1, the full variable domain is SQTIHQWPATLVQPVGSPLSLECTVEGTSNPNLYWYRQAAGRGLQLLFYSVGIGQISSEVPQNLSASRPQDRQFILSSKKLLLSDSGFYLCAWVKGANTEAFFGQGTRLTVV.